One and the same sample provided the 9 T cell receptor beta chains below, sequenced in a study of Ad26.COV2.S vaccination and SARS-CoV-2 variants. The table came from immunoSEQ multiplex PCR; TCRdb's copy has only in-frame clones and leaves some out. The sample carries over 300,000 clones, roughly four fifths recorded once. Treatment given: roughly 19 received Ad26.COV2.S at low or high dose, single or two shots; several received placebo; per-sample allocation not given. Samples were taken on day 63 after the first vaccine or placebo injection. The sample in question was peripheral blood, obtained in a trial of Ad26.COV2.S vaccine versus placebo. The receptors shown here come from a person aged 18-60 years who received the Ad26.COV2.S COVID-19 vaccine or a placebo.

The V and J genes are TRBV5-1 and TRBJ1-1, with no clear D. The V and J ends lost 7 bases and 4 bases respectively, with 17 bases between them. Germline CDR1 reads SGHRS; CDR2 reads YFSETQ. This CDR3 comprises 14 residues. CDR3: CASEEGNKGTEAFF. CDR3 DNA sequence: TGCGCCAGCGAGGAAGGAAATAAGGGCACTGAAGCTTTCTTT.

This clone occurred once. The DNA of the CDR3 is TGTGCCAGCAGCTTATTACTGGGAGGGGGACGAGAGACCCAGTACTTC. As protein: CASSLLLGGGRETQYF. The chain has TRBV7-9 and TRBJ2-5; weak D call: TRBD2 (7 bases). Germline V gene sequence: CDR1 SEHNR, CDR2 FQNEAQ (reference sequence). V lost 2 bases to trimming and J lost 4 bases, with 17 bases between them. The CDR3 has 16 residues.

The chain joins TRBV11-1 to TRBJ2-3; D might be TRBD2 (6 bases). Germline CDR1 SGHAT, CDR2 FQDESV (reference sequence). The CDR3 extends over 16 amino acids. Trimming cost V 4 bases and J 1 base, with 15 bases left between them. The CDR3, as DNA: TGTGCCAGCAGCTCCACCCTGACGGGAGGCACAGATACGCAGTATTTT. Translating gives CASSSTLTGGTDTQYF.

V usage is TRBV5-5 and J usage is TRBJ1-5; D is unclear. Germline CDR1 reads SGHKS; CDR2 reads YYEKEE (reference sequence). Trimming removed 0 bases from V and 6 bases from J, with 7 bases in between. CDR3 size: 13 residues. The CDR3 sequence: CASSLDVGQPQHF. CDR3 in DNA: TGTGCCAGCAGCTTGGATGTAGGTCAGCCCCAGCATTTT.

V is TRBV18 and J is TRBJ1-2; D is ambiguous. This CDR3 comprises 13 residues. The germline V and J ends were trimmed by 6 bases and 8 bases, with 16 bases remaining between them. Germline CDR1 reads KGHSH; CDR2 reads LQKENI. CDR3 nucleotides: TGTGCCAGCTCCCTTTCGCTGACGGACGGCTACACCTTC. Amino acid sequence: CASSLSLTDGYTF.

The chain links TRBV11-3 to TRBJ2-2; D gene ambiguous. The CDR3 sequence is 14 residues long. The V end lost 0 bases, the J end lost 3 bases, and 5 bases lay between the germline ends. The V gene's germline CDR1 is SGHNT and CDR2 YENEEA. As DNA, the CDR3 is TGTGCCAGCAGCTTAGAGATTGACACCGGGGAGCTGTTTTTT. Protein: CASSLEIDTGELFF.

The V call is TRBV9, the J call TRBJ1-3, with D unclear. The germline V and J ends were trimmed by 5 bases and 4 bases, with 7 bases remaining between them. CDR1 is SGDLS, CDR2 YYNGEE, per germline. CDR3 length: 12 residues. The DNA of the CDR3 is TGTGCCAGCAGAGGAGCCGGAAACACCATATATTTT. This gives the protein CASRGAGNTIYF.

The CDR3 DNA follows: TGCAGCGTTAGGACGGCCAGCTACGAGCAGTACTTC. Residues: CSVRTASYEQYF. The genes are TRBV29-1 and TRBJ2-7; no clear D. Germline V CDR1 and CDR2: SQVTM, ANQGSEA. Between the trimmed V and J ends, which lost 5 bases and 3 bases, there was a span of 11 bases. The CDR3 runs 12 residues.

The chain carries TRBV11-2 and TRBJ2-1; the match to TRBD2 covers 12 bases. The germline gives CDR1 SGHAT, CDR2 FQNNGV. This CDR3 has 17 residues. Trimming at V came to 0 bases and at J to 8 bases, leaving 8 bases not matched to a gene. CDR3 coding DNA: TGTGCCAGCAGCTTAGACCACCCTAGCGGGGGGGCCTATGAGCAGTTCTTC. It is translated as CASSLDHPSGGAYEQFF.